A selection of T cell receptor beta chains follows, all from one sample in a study of Graves' ophthalmopathy and Graves' hyperthyroidism. MiXCR, applied by TCRdb to the multiplex PCR reads, yields one record per CDR3 protein. The repertoire consists of approximately 700,000 distinct CDR3 sequences, with 40% occurring once and the leading ten covering 40% to 55%. The specimen sequenced was peripheral blood. The receptors were gathered from an adult man with Graves' ophthalmopathy. The conserved cysteine and the conserved F or W are not part of the CDR3 here. The order of the fields is V gene, D gene, clone size, CDR3 protein. D genes are given only for firm matches. Expanded clones are given a class, and other clones once, few, many or no size at all.

>TRBV7-9|NA|NA
ASRRRSGELF
>TRBV11-1|NA|NA
ASTDGDSGANVLT
>TRBV11-2|NA|NA
ASSLDPGDLTGYT
>TRBV7-9|TRBD2|NA
ASSPLAGVGETQY
>TRBV7-9|NA|NA
ASSQGSGSGANVLT
>TRBV29-1|NA|NA
SVAGTGYT
>TRBV9|NA|many
ASSVDYGSTNEKLF
>TRBV5-1|NA|few
ASSLGQMNTGELF
>TRBV10-3|TRBD1|NA
AISESGQNKETQY
>TRBV7-2|NA|NA
ASSLADNTGELS
>TRBV7-2|NA|NA
ASRGGNTIY
>TRBV9|NA|NA
ASGAPFAGELF
>TRBV25-1|NA|NA
ASSPRAGVSYGYT
>TRBV7-2|NA|NA
ASSFVPIGPGHEQY
>TRBV12-3/TRBV12-4|TRBD1|few
ASSIDRETEAF
>TRBV7-9|NA|NA
ASSLGVSDQPQH
>TRBV5-1|NA|NA
ASSRGLTSPEQY
>TRBV25-1|NA|NA
ASSTVPRGANTGELF
>TRBV20-1|TRBD1|many
SAGRDRGRETQY
>TRBV14|NA|once
ASSQRSGGVNSPLH
>TRBV12-3/TRBV12-4|NA|NA
ASSQGPKMGEQY
>TRBV25-1|NA|NA
ASSLDRTSVYEQY
>TRBV29-1|TRBD1|many
NVLIRQGVL
>TRBV20-1|NA|few
SAAPPRGANYGYT
>TRBV20-1|NA|NA
SARRGAGGGGTEAF
>TRBV5-1|NA|few
ASSLTGSRNTEAF
>TRBV6-6|TRBD1|many
ASEGQGSYEQY
>TRBV29-1|NA|many
SVDSRGGAETQY
>TRBV7-9|NA|NA
ASSLYPAQETQY
>TRBV25-1|NA|NA
ASSARPRQRDTGELF
>TRBV9|NA|NA
ASSTGIGIEKLF
>TRBV15|NA|many
ATSRDQKGLNQPQH
>TRBV10-3|TRBD1|NA
AISAEQGVGYT
>TRBV19|NA|few
ASSIMARGGGYT
>TRBV7-2|NA|few
ASSFSDRSSYEQY
>TRBV24-1|TRBD1|few
ASSARDRGLSYGYT
>TRBV7-9|NA|few
ASSLAGGSPAQQETQY
>TRBV7-2|NA|NA
ASNRDVGPVQY
>TRBV10-3|TRBD1|NA
AIRRDRGGSH